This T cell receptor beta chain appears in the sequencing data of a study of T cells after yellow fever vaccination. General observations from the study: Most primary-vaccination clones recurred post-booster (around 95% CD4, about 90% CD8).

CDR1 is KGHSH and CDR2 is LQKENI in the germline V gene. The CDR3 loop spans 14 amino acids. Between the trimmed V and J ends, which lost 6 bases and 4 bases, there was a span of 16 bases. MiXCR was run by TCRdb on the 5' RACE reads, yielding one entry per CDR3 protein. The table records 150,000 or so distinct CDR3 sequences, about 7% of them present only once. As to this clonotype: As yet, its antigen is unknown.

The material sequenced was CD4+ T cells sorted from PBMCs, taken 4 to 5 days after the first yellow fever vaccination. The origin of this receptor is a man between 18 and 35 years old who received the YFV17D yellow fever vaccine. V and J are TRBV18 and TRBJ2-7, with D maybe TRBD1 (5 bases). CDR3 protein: CASSQWGNRYEQYV. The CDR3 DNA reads TGTGCCAGCTCTCAGTGGGGCAACAGGTACGAGCAGTACGTC.